This is a list of T cell receptor beta chains from one sample in a study of cytotoxic CD8 clonotypes in ibrutinib-treated CLL. Only in-frame clones appear in the TCRdb table, and some are missing; sequencing was by immunoSEQ multiplex PCR. Of about 300,000 clones listed, about 72% were seen once; the top ten hold around 6%. This specimen was PBMCs, taken at disease progression, from a patient treated with ibrutinib. The receptors were gathered from a human donor with chronic lymphocytic leukemia. The CDR3 runs from the conserved cysteine through the conserved F or W.

v_call: TRBV9; j_call: TRBJ1-4; cdr3_aa: CASSRTGGNEKLFF
v_call: TRBV9; j_call: TRBJ2-2; cdr3_aa: CASAGQGAGELFF
v_call: TRBV10-3; j_call: TRBJ1-5; cdr3_aa: CAISESKGPQPQHF
v_call: TRBV20-1; j_call: TRBJ2-5; cdr3_aa: CSARDLGTQYF
v_call: TRBV5-4; j_call: TRBJ2-7; cdr3_aa: CASSLEPSASPYEQYF
v_call: TRBV19; j_call: TRBJ1-2; cdr3_aa: CASTHSGTAYGYTF
v_call: TRBV9; j_call: TRBJ1-1; cdr3_aa: CASGVNTEAFF
v_call: TRBV4-1; j_call: TRBJ1-1; cdr3_aa: CASSQDMPGQSTEAFF
v_call: TRBV18; j_call: TRBJ2-7; cdr3_aa: CASSPQFEGSYEQYF
v_call: TRBV25-1; j_call: TRBJ1-4; cdr3_aa: CASSVRGEKLFF
v_call: TRBV6-6; j_call: TRBJ2-3; cdr3_aa: CASSTSGGAADTQYF
v_call: TRBV11-2; j_call: TRBJ2-6; cdr3_aa: CASSLGAGANVLTF
v_call: TRBV29-1; j_call: TRBJ2-2; cdr3_aa: CSVRRDSRTGELFF